One and the same sample provided the 18 T cell receptor beta chains below, sequenced in a study of blood T cell repertoires in COVID-19. The method was immunoSEQ multiplex PCR; TCRdb's version includes in-frame clones alone and lacks a portion of them. The data contain some 49,000 clones, roughly 82% of them singletons. Specimen: peripheral blood. The origin of the receptors is a woman aged 55-69 years with acute or convalescent COVID-19.

The chain links TRBV5-1 to TRBJ2-5; TRBD1 matches 10 bases. The J segment lost 4 bases and the V segment lost 4 bases, leaving 1 base of the junction unmatched. The length of the CDR3 is 13 residues. The germline CDR1 and CDR2 sequences are SGHRS and YFSETQ. CDR3 nucleotide sequence: TGCGCCAGCAGCCGGACAGGGGGAGAGACCCAGTACTTC. As protein: CASSRTGGETQYF.

This clone was detected only a few times. The V call is TRBV28, the J call TRBJ2-7; a weak D match, TRBD1 (6 bases). Trimming cost V 6 bases and J 4 bases, with 16 bases left between them. The CDR3 runs 14 residues. Looked up from germline, CDR1 is MDHEN and CDR2 is SYDVKM. In DNA, the CDR3 is TGTGCCAGCAGCCGTCGACAGGATCGGTACGAGCAGTACTTC. Protein product: CASSRRQDRYEQYF.

The genes are TRBV7-2 and TRBJ2-5; TRBD2 aligns across 9 bases. Germline-derived CDR1 and CDR2 are SGHTA and FQGNSA. Trimming took 2 bases from V and 3 from J; bases not matched to a gene: 13. The CDR3 has 18 residues. The DNA for the CDR3 is TGTGCCAGCAGCTTATCCCAACTAGCGGGTAATTTAAAAGAGACCCAGTACTTC. Translation: CASSLSQLAGNLKETQYF. The variable domain in full, with the rest retrieved from reference TRBV7-2 and TRBJ2-5, is GAGVSQSPSNKVTEKGKDVELRCDPISGHTALYWYRQSLGQGLEFLIYFQGNSAPDKSGLPSDRFSAERTGGSVSTLTIQRTQQEDSAVYLCASSLSQLAGNLKETQYFGPGTRLLVL.

This clone was seen a single time. The V gene is TRBV14, the J gene TRBJ2-1; TRBD1 agrees at 11 bases. This CDR3 contains 15 residues. Trimming at V came to 4 bases and at J to 5 bases, leaving 4 bases not matched to a gene. Germline CDR1 is SGHDN and CDR2 is FVKESK. The CDR3 region is CASSPRGQGDNEQFF. The CDR3 DNA reads as TGTGCCAGCAGCCCTAGGGGACAGGGGGACAATGAGCAGTTCTTC.

The chain recombines TRBV6-5 with TRBJ1-6, with no clear D. V lost 7 bases and J 0 bases, leaving 7 bases between the germline ends. This CDR3 region has 14 residues. Germline V gene sequence: CDR1 MNHEY, CDR2 SVGAGI. DNA for the CDR3: TGTGCCAGCACCACCAGCTCCTATAATTCACCCCTCCACTTT. Translating gives CASTTSSYNSPLHF.

The rearrangement joins TRBV29-1 to TRBJ2-1; D may be TRBD1 (6 bases). Germline V gene lookup returns CDR1 SQVTM and CDR2 ANQGSEA. The CDR3 runs to 15 residues. V shed 2 bases and J shed 2 bases, with 13 bases lying between them. The chain's CDR3 is CSVEWRRGTYNEQFF. As DNA, the CDR3 is TGCAGCGTTGAATGGCGCAGGGGTACCTACAATGAGCAGTTCTTC.

The rearrangement links TRBV5-4 to TRBJ2-7; D might be TRBD2 (6 bases). Germline V gene lookup returns CDR1 SGHNT and CDR2 YYREEE (reference sequence). The CDR3 totals 14 residues. Trimming pared 4 bases from V and 6 bases from J, leaving 17 bases between. The CDR3 coding sequence is TGTGCCAGCAGCCCAGTCGGGGGACGGGTCGAGCAGTACTTC. Translation gives CASSPVGGRVEQYF.

This clone was found a few times. The chain has TRBV5-1 and TRBJ1-1, with D tentatively TRBD1 (6 bases). Germline V gene sequence: CDR1 SGHRS, CDR2 YFSETQ. The length of the CDR3 is 14 residues. The V end was cut by 4 bases, the J end by 2 bases, with 12 bases between. Written as DNA, the CDR3 is TGCGCCAGCAGCCCCGGGACACTAAACACTGAAGCTTTCTTT. It codes for CASSPGTLNTEAFF.

The count of this clone is one. This sequence joins TRBV11-2 and TRBJ2-3; D not certain. Germline V gives CDR1 SGHAT, CDR2 FQNNGV. The CDR3 length is 15 residues. Trimming pared 2 bases from V and 3 bases from J, leaving 12 bases between. The CDR3 region is CASSLMSVGTDTQYF. The CDR3 bases are TGTGCCAGCAGCTTAATGTCGGTCGGGACAGATACGCAGTATTTT.

The table lists this clone with a few counts. V is TRBV6-2 or TRBV6-3 and J is TRBJ2-7; 10 bases agree with TRBD2. The CDR3 has 13 residues. Germline trimming cut 4 bases from V and 3 bases from J; bases unmatched to any gene: 0. Germline loops: CDR1 MNHEY, CDR2 SVGEGT. The CDR3 nucleotides are TGTGCCAGCAGTTGGACTAGCGGCTACGAGCAGTACTTC. Translating it yields CASSWTSGYEQYF.

In its sample, this clone was seen once. The V and J genes are TRBV19 and TRBJ2-1, with TRBD1 as a possible D gene (5 bases). Trimming pared 3 bases from V and 1 base from J, leaving 25 bases between. CDR1 is LNHDA and CDR2 is SQIVND in the germline V gene (reference sequence). The CDR3 loop spans 20 amino acids. The chain's CDR3 is CASSIYRPIDSPQSYNEQFF. CDR3 nucleotides: TGTGCCAGTAGTATTTATAGACCTATAGACAGTCCCCAATCCTACAATGAGCAGTTCTTC.

J is TRBJ2-7 and V is TRBV27, with a weak D call TRBD1 (5 bases). CDR1 and CDR2 (germline): MNHEY, SMNVEV (reference sequence). With 2 bases removed from V and 3 bases from J, the gap between germline ends came to 8 bases. The CDR3 extends over 13 amino acids. CDR3 protein: CASSLTGNYEQYF. The CDR3 bases are TGTGCCAGCAGTTTAACAGGAAACTACGAGCAGTACTTC.

This clone is labeled medium-sized. V usage is TRBV28 and J usage is TRBJ1-2, with no clear D. CDR1 is MDHEN and CDR2 is SYDVKM in the germline V gene. V lost 6 bases and J lost 1, with 3 bases in between. CDR3 length equals 11 residues. CDR3 in amino acids: CASSNNYGYTF. The CDR3 region has the DNA TGTGCCAGCAGCAATAACTATGGCTACACCTTC.

The chain links TRBV5-4 to TRBJ1-1; 8 bases line up with TRBD1. The CDR3 is 15 residues long. V lost 4 bases and J lost 3; bases outside the gene matches: 8. Germline V lookup: CDR1 SGHNT, CDR2 YYREEE (reference sequence). The CDR3 loop is CASSKGDRGYTEAFF. In DNA, the CDR3 is TGTGCCAGCAGCAAGGGTGACAGGGGATACACTGAAGCTTTCTTT.

A single count supports this clone. The rearrangement links TRBV19 to TRBJ2-5, with 9 bases identical to TRBD2. Germline V gives CDR1 LNHDA, CDR2 SQIVND (reference sequence). V lost 5 bases to trimming and J lost 2 bases; unmatched junction nucleotides: 9. The CDR3 has 16 residues. Here the CDR3 reads CASSWGPSGGQETQYF. The CDR3 DNA reads TGTGCCAGTAGTTGGGGACCAAGCGGGGGGCAAGAGACCCAGTACTTC.

The rearrangement uses TRBV29-1 and TRBJ2-1; 10 bases are shared with TRBD2. The CDR3 has 16 residues. Per the germline V gene, CDR1 is SQVTM and CDR2 is ANQGSEA. V was pared by 7 bases and J by 2 bases, with 11 bases of the junction left unmatched. CDR3 DNA sequence: TGCAGCGCCCGACCCACTAGCGGGATTACCTACAATGAGCAGTTCTTC. It codes for CSARPTSGITYNEQFF.

This clone came up once. The chain combines TRBV19 with TRBJ2-1; weak D call: TRBD1 (6 bases). V lost 0 bases, J lost 2 bases, and 14 bases lay in between. Germline CDR1 reads LNHDA; CDR2 reads SQIVND (reference sequence). The CDR3 totals 17 residues. The CDR3 DNA is TGTGCCAGTAGTATAGACGGACAGCCTACGCCCTACAATGAGCAGTTCTTC. This encodes CASSIDGQPTPYNEQFF.

This clone was detected only a few times. The chain couples TRBV27 to TRBJ1-6; D remains unclear. From germline, CDR1 is MNHEY and CDR2 SMNVEV (reference sequence). The CDR3 is made up of 15 amino acids. The germline V and J ends were trimmed by 2 bases and 10 bases, with 15 bases remaining between them. The CDR3 DNA reads TGTGCCAGCAGTTTAGGGAGTACAGCTCGCTCACCCCTCCACTTT. Translated: CASSLGSTARSPLHF.